This TCR beta chain came from a study of cytomegalovirus exposure and HLA in healthy donors. General study points: For most TCR sequences rarity was the rule, although some public TCRs occurred in many donors. Follow-up analysis later connected one missense variant in DCLRE1C with trimming of TCR beta V- and J-genes.

With 60 Vbeta and 13 Jbeta primers, the PCR was carried out. The repertoire was sequenced with immunoSEQ multiplex PCR; TCRdb's copy has only in-frame clones and lacks some. Its clone listing holds some 200,000 clones. Germline trimming cut 4 bases from V and 4 bases from J; bases unmatched to any gene: 5. From germline, CDR1 is SGHRS and CDR2 YFSETQ. This CDR3 has 14 residues. Note on this clone: The antigen is not known.

Input material: PBMCs. The TCR originated in a girl aged 2 to 9 in good health and CMV-seropositive. The chain employs TRBV5-1 and TRBJ2-7, with 10 positions matching TRBD1. CDR3 bases: TGCGCCAGCAGCCCCGGGACAGGGGTGTACGAGCAGTACTTC. It yields the protein CASSPGTGVYEQYF.